These T cell receptor beta chains were read from a single sample in a study of cytomegalovirus exposure and HLA in healthy donors. The data were produced by immunoSEQ multiplex PCR, yet TCRdb's version contains in-frame clones alone and is incomplete. The sample has over 100,000 clones, over 60% seen once; the top ten hold roughly 9.1%. The specimen was PBMCs. All receptors derive from a male donor in good health and CMV-seropositive. Each CDR3 is given with its conserved first and last residue. D genes are given only for firm matches. The size of a clone is reported for some rows only, either as once, few or many, or as a class for expanded clones.

CDR3 DNA: TGTGCCAGCAGGTACGGACTAGCGGCCCACAATGAGCAGTTCTTC
CDR3 protein: CASRYGLAAHNEQFF
D gene: TRBD2
V gene: TRBV25-1
clone size: .
J gene: TRBJ2-1

CDR3 DNA: TGTGCCAGTAGTAACAGTCCCGAGACCCAGTACTTC
CDR3 protein: CASSNSPETQYF
D gene: .
V gene: TRBV19
clone size: .
J gene: TRBJ2-5

CDR3 DNA: TGTGCCAGTAGTCCCCTCTTCCGGGACAGGGGGCTCGAGCAGTACTTC
CDR3 protein: CASSPLFRDRGLEQYF
D gene: TRBD1
V gene: TRBV19
clone size: .
J gene: TRBJ2-7

CDR3 DNA: TGTGCCAGCAGTTACAGAGGGTCCACAGATACGCAGTATTTT
CDR3 protein: CASSYRGSTDTQYF
D gene: .
V gene: TRBV6-5
clone size: .
J gene: TRBJ2-3

CDR3 DNA: TGTGCCAGCTCGAGGGGGGACAGGGGTCACCATGAGCAGTTCTTC
CDR3 protein: CASSRGDRGHHEQFF
D gene: TRBD1
V gene: TRBV28
clone size: once
J gene: TRBJ2-1

CDR3 DNA: TGTGCCAGCAGCTTACGGATAGGGGTGAACACTGAAGCTTTCTTT
CDR3 protein: CASSLRIGVNTEAFF
D gene: .
V gene: TRBV7-8
clone size: .
J gene: TRBJ1-1

CDR3 DNA: TGTGCCAGCTCACCCGGGACAGGGGACGAGCAGTACTTC
CDR3 protein: CASSPGTGDEQYF
D gene: TRBD1
V gene: TRBV18
clone size: .
J gene: TRBJ2-7

CDR3 DNA: TGTGCCAGCAGCCCCTATCTTTTCGGGAGGGAAGATACGCAGTATTTT
CDR3 protein: CASSPYLFGREDTQYF
D gene: TRBD2
V gene: TRBV9
clone size: .
J gene: TRBJ2-3

CDR3 DNA: TGTGCCAGCAGCTTAGATGGGAGCGGGGAGCTGTTTTTT
CDR3 protein: CASSLDGSGELFF
D gene: .
V gene: TRBV11-1
clone size: .
J gene: TRBJ2-2

CDR3 DNA: TGTGCCAGCAGCTCTCCGGGACAGACCTACGAGCAGTACTTC
CDR3 protein: CASSSPGQTYEQYF
D gene: TRBD1
V gene: TRBV7-2
clone size: .
J gene: TRBJ2-7

CDR3 DNA: TGTGCCTGGAGTGTAGGGGGCAGGGAGAATTCACCCCTCCACTTT
CDR3 protein: CAWSVGGRENSPLHF
D gene: TRBD1
V gene: TRBV30
clone size: .
J gene: TRBJ1-6

CDR3 DNA: TGCGCCAGCAGCGTCGCCCCGGGACGGGAGATGAATTTT
CDR3 protein: CASSVAPGREMNF
D gene: .
V gene: TRBV5-1
clone size: few
J gene: TRBJ2-3

CDR3 DNA: TGTGCCAGCAGTTTATCAGGAGATACGCAGTATTTT
CDR3 protein: CASSLSGDTQYF
D gene: .
V gene: TRBV28
clone size: medium-sized
J gene: TRBJ2-3

CDR3 DNA: TGTGCCAGCAGCCCCGGGACAGGGGGCGCTAGGGACTATGGCTACACCTTC
CDR3 protein: CASSPGTGGARDYGYTF
D gene: TRBD1
V gene: TRBV5-6
clone size: .
J gene: TRBJ1-2